Included here is one T cell receptor (beta chain) sequence, with context. Its antigen is still unknown. This entry comes from a study of cytomegalovirus exposure and HLA in healthy donors. Germline V CDR1 and CDR2: SGDLS, YYNGEE. CDR3 length equals 15 residues. V lost 1 base, J lost 3 bases, and 4 bases stayed unmatched. The study ran its PCR with 60 Vbeta and 13 Jbeta primers. The repertoire was sequenced with immunoSEQ multiplex PCR; TCRdb's copy has only in-frame clones and lacks some. Among tens of thousands of clones listed, 7.6% were seen once. Study observations and caveats: A previous analysis found most TCR beta V segments productive roughly 87% or roughly 30% of the time. Among CMV-associated TCR beta chains, most appeared HLA-restricted in a later analysis. It was reportedly the case that the classifier diagnosed cytomegalovirus status with high specificity and sensitivity.

The sequence derives from a man in his forties or fifties in good health and CMV-seronegative. Sequenced material: PBMCs. This chain uses TRBV9 with TRBJ2-1, with 7 nucleotides matching TRBD1. DNA for the CDR3: TGTGCCAGCAGCGTAAGGGACAGAAGCTACAATGAGCAGTTCTTC. Its translation: CASSVRDRSYNEQFF.